This T cell receptor beta chain is from a study of cytomegalovirus exposure and HLA in healthy donors. This clone was picked up one time. The antigen is not known. The germline CDR1 and CDR2 sequences are LNHDA and SQIVND (reference sequence). The CDR3 has 13 amino acids. Trimming removed 8 bases from V and 3 bases from J; junction bases left unmatched: 4. The PCR made use of 60 Vbeta and 13 Jbeta primers. Original handling: The count from a later analysis was tens of millions of unique TCR beta chains, 9 million to 12 million of them shared. The method was immunoSEQ multiplex PCR; TCRdb's version includes in-frame clones alone and lacks a portion of them. V, J and clone size are those of that table, while D and trimming were read from the DNA. The repertoire holds 95,000 to 110,000 clones, with approximately 80% as singletons. General study findings and limits: The study had only CMV serostatus as immune exposure information. Among TCR beta chains of equal frequency, HLA-associated ones were more clonally expanded in a later analysis. An analysis was carried out later, and it reportedly showed fewer N-insertions in an Asian-associated ancestry cluster than the roughly 700-donor mean.

This sequence joins TRBV19 and TRBJ2-1; 7 bases line up with TRBD1. Sequencing was carried out using PBMCs. This TCR came from a woman between 18 and 29 years old in good health and CMV-seropositive. This CDR3 is CASGDSYYNEQFF. The CDR3 nucleotides are TGTGCCAGTGGGGACAGTTACTACAATGAGCAGTTCTTC.